This T cell receptor beta chain was recorded in a study of blood T cell repertoires in COVID-19. Study as a whole: PBMCs, B-cell-depleted T cells, or T cells were the source of the cDNA or gDNA that made up the material.

The germline V gene has CDR1 SNHLY and CDR2 FYNNEI. V gave up 6 bases and J gave up 2 bases; unmatched junction bases: 6. The CDR3 is 15 residues long. Study processing details: By means of reference gene primer amplification, nucleated cell counts were estimated. Here immunoSEQ multiplex PCR was the method, and the copy in TCRdb shows in-frame clones only, minus some. Clone size and V and J calls were adopted from that table, with D and trimming inferred from the DNA. The profile shows about 200,000 clones, 80% of them singletons. This sequence originates from a woman aged 70 to 79 with acute or convalescent COVID-19. The J gene is TRBJ2-1, the V gene TRBV2; 8 bases align to TRBD1. The specimen sequenced was peripheral blood. CDR3 nucleotides: TGTGCCAGCAGGTCCGGGACAGGAACCTACAATGAGCAGTTCTTC. Encoded protein: CASRSGTGTYNEQFF.